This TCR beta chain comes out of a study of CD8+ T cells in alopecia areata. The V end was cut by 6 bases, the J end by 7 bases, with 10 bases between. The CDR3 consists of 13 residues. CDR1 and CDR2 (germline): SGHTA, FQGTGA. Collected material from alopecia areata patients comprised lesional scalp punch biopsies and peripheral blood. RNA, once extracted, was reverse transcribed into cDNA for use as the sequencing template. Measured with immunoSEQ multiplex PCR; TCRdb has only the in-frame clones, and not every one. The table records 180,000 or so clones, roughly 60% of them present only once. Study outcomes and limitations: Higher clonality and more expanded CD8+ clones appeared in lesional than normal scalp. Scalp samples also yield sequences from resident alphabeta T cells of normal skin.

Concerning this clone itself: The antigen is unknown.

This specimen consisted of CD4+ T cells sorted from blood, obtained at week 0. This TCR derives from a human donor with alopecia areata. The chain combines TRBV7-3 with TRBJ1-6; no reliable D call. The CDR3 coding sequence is TGTGCCAGCAGTCCAAACCCGAATTCACCCCTCCACTTT. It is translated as CASSPNPNSPLHF.